These 20 T cell receptor beta chains share one sample of origin, sequenced in a study of T cells in localized non-small cell lung cancer. Repertoires were generated with immunoSEQ multiplex PCR, while TCRdb's copy carries only in-frame clones and drops some. Of over 70,000 clones listed, under 95% are singletons. This specimen was PBMCs, taken before any cancer treatment. The receptors here all came from a woman between 40 and 69 years old with stage II squamous cell lung carcinoma.

This rearrangement joins TRBV27 to TRBJ2-2; tentatively, D is TRBD2 (5 bases). Germline CDR1 and CDR2: MNHEY and SMNVEV (reference sequence). The CDR3 runs to 15 residues. Trimming removed 10 bases from V and 4 bases from J, with 19 bases in between. The CDR3 nucleotides read TGTGCCAATACGTATGCGGGCCGGGGCACCGGGGAGCTGTTTTTT. Translating it yields CANTYAGRGTGELFF.

The chain is built from TRBV5-1 and TRBJ1-2, with D maybe TRBD1 (5 bases). This CDR3 has 17 residues. Germline V lookup: CDR1 SGHRS, CDR2 YFSETQ. V shed 4 bases and J shed 11 bases, with 30 bases lying between them. The CDR3 sequence: CASSLNRDRFPLWGYTF. The CDR3 DNA sequence: TGCGCCAGCAGCCTAAACCGGGACCGGTTCCCGTTATGGGGGTACACCTTC.

The chain links TRBV18 to TRBJ1-6; perhaps TRBD1 as D (5 bases). This CDR3 is 15 amino acids long. V was trimmed by 3 bases and J by 7 bases, leaving 13 bases between them. Germline values: CDR1 KGHSH, CDR2 LQKENI. The DNA for the CDR3 is TGTGCCAGCTCACCCTCGGGGACGATCAATTCACCCCTCCACTTT. Its translation is CASSPSGTINSPLHF.

The V gene is TRBV27, the J gene TRBJ1-6; D call uncertain. CDR3 size: 12 residues. The V gene lost 5 bases and the J gene lost 12 bases, with 11 bases spanning the gap. Looked up from germline, CDR1 is MNHEY and CDR2 is SMNVEV (reference sequence). CDR3: CASSLYSGPLHF. The CDR3 bases are TGTGCCAGCAGTCTTTATAGCGGACCCCTCCACTTT.

The V gene is TRBV15, the J gene TRBJ1-5, with D possibly TRBD1 on 6 matching bases. Germline assignment: CDR1 LNHNV and CDR2 YYDKDF (reference sequence). This CDR3 has 16 residues. Trimming took off 0 bases at V and 3 bases at J, with 12 bases between the two ends. CDR3 region: CATSRDPTGTNQPQHF. The CDR3 nucleotides read TGTGCCACCAGCAGAGACCCAACAGGGACCAATCAGCCCCAGCATTTT.

The chain employs TRBV5-1 and TRBJ2-1; the D is unclear. CDR3 length: 14 residues. Trimming took 2 bases from V and 1 from J, leaving 7 bases between them. In germline, CDR1 is SGHRS, CDR2 YFSETQ. The CDR3 coding sequence is TGCGCCAGCAGCTTTAGTATATCCTACAATGAGCAGTTCTTC. The encoded protein is CASSFSISYNEQFF. Combining the CDR3 with reference TRBV5-1 and TRBJ2-1 gives the whole variable domain KAGVTQTPRYLIKTRGQQVTLSCSPISGHRSVSWYQQTPGQGLQFLFEYFSETQRNKGNFPGRFSGRQFSNSRSEMNVSTLELGDSALYLCASSFSISYNEQFFGPGTRLTVL.

The V and J genes are TRBV27 and TRBJ2-1, with D unclear. Deletions cut 11 bases from V and 0 bases from J, with 8 bases between. CDR3 length: 12 residues. In germline, CDR1 is MNHEY, CDR2 SMNVEV (reference sequence). CDR3 sequence reads: CAVKGSYNEQFF. The CDR3, as DNA: TGTGCCGTCAAGGGCTCCTACAATGAGCAGTTCTTC.

J is TRBJ1-5 and V is TRBV6-1; D is uncertain. Germline values: CDR1 MNHNS, CDR2 SASEGT. CDR3 length equals 9 residues. Between the trimmed V and J ends, which lost 8 bases and 9 bases, there was a span of 5 bases. This CDR3 reads CASGWPQHF. The CDR3 bases are TGTGCCAGCGGTTGGCCCCAGCATTTT.

The V gene is TRBV7-2, the J gene TRBJ1-6; TRBD1 aligns across 7 bases. J lost 8 bases, V lost 10 bases, and 14 bases had no gene match. Germline CDR1 is SGHTA and CDR2 is FQGNSA. The length of the CDR3 is 15 residues. CDR3 region: CATTTDRVADSPLHF. The CDR3 DNA follows: TGTGCCACTACCACCGACAGGGTTGCCGATTCACCCCTCCACTTT.

The genes are TRBV11-3 and TRBJ2-7; unclear D gene. Trimming shortened V by 4 bases and J by 5 bases, and 9 bases separated the two germline ends. Germline lookup yields CDR1 SGHNT and CDR2 YENEEA. The CDR3 has 12 residues. In nucleotides, the CDR3 is TGTGCCAGCAGCTCCCAAGACCACGAGCAGTACTTC. As protein: CASSSQDHEQYF. The full variable domain, completed using reference TRBV11-3 and TRBJ2-7, is EAGVVQSPRYKIIEKKQPVAFWCNPISGHNTLYWYLQNLGQGPELLIRYENEEAVDDSQLPKDRFSAERLKGVDSTLKIQPAELGDSAVYLCASSSQDHEQYFGPGTRLTVT.

The J gene is TRBJ2-2, the V gene TRBV29-1; 11 positions match TRBD1. With 7 bases clipped from V and 2 bases from J, the junction kept 3 bases outside the gene matches. This CDR3 spans 14 amino acids. Germline lookup yields CDR1 SQVTM and CDR2 ANQGSEA. The chain's CDR3 is CSGGTGGNTGELFF. CDR3 nucleotides: TGCAGCGGGGGGACAGGGGGTAACACCGGGGAGCTGTTTTTT.

This clone was observed a handful of times. CDR3 sequence: CASSLGEGYEQYF. The CDR3 nucleotides are TGTGCCAGCAGCTTAGGGGAGGGCTACGAGCAGTACTTC. The chain recombines TRBV11-2 with TRBJ2-7; 7 positions match TRBD2. Unmatched junction bases numbered 0, after V lost 1 base and J lost 3 bases. This CDR3 region has 13 residues. Germline assignment: CDR1 SGHAT and CDR2 FQNNGV.

The V and J genes are TRBV5-8 and TRBJ1-6; tentative D call: TRBD1 (6 bases). V was cut by 4 bases and J by 3 bases, with 17 bases left in between. Germline CDR1 and CDR2: SGHTS and YDEGEE. This CDR3 comprises 17 residues. CDR3 loop: CASSRSYRVNYNSPLHF. DNA of the CDR3: TGTGCCAGCAGCCGATCATACAGGGTTAACTATAATTCACCCCTCCACTTT. Full variable domain (outside the CDR3, taken from reference TRBV5-8 and TRBJ1-6): EAGVTQSPTHLIKTRGQQATLRCSPISGHTSVYWYQQALGLGLQFLLWYDEGEERNRGNFPPRFSGRQFPNYSSELNVNALELEDSALYLCASSRSYRVNYNSPLHFGNGTRLTVT.

The chain uses TRBV5-4 and TRBJ2-7; D unresolved. V lost 0 bases and J lost 3, with 10 bases in between. Per germline, CDR1 SGHNT and CDR2 YYREEE (reference sequence). This CDR3 comprises 14 residues. The CDR3 DNA reads as TGTGCCAGCAGCTTGGATCTGAGAAACTACGAGCAGTACTTC. As protein: CASSLDLRNYEQYF.

The CDR3 here is CASSYGRVGQGRGYTF. DNA of the CDR3: TGTGCCAGCAGCTACGGTCGGGTAGGACAGGGACGGGGCTACACCTTC. J is TRBJ1-2 and V is TRBV5-4, with 8 bases matching TRBD1. Germline CDR1 reads SGHNT; CDR2 reads YYREEE (reference sequence). The trim removed 3 bases at V and 8 bases at J, leaving 15 bases unmatched. CDR3 size: 16 residues.

This clone is a singleton in its sample. This chain links TRBV11-3 with TRBJ1-2; no clear D gene. With 1 base removed from V and 7 bases from J, the gap between germline ends came to 10 bases. CDR1 and CDR2 from the germline V gene are SGHNT and YENEEA. The CDR3 totals 13 residues. The CDR3: CASSLGGGVGYTF. CDR3 in DNA: TGTGCCAGCAGCTTAGGCGGTGGGGTTGGCTACACCTTC.

The chain combines TRBV5-3 with TRBJ2-3; 8 nucleotides line up with TRBD1. TRBV5-3 is given ORF status, its function remaining uncertain. The CDR3 sequence is 17 residues long. J gave up 2 bases and V 6 bases, and 14 bases lay outside the gene matches. DNA of the CDR3: TGTGCCAGAACCTTCAGAACCGGGACAGGAGACACAGATACGCAGTATTTT. This codes for CARTFRTGTGDTDTQYF.

The chain links TRBV5-4 to TRBJ1-6; D not certain. The length of the CDR3 is 14 residues. Trimming took off 2 bases at V and 7 bases at J, with 10 bases between the two ends. Germline lookup yields CDR1 SGHNT and CDR2 YYREEE (reference sequence). CDR3 nucleotides: TGTGCCAGCAGCTTTTCGGGTAACAATTCACCCCTCCACTTT. Amino acids: CASSFSGNNSPLHF.

This chain joins TRBV6-1 and TRBJ2-7; D is unresolved. The germline V gene has CDR1 MNHNS and CDR2 SASEGT. V was shortened by 6 bases and J by 3 bases, with 9 bases between the two germline ends. This CDR3 has 12 residues. CDR3 in DNA: TGTGCCAGCAGAATTCAACTCTACGAGCAGTACTTC. It translates to CASRIQLYEQYF.

The chain employs TRBV15 and TRBJ2-5; TRBD2 aligns across 12 bases. Per the germline V gene, CDR1 is LNHNV and CDR2 is YYDKDF (reference sequence). V gave up 3 bases and J gave up 0 bases; unmatched junction bases: 2. This CDR3 is built from 16 residues. The CDR3 DNA is TGTGCCACCAGCAGTGGGACTAGCGGGTACCAAGAGACCCAGTACTTC. Its protein is CATSSGTSGYQETQYF.